Below, 19 T cell receptor beta chains from the same sample are listed, as sequenced in a study of T cells in Graves' hyperthyroidism and ophthalmopathy. RNA transcripts were the template for amplifying TCR beta CDR3 regions. The study used the HTBI primer set for a first-round RT-PCR of the TCR CDR3. TCRdb analysed the multiplex PCR reads with MiXCR anew, one entry per CDR3 protein. The table shows around 390,000 distinct CDR3 sequences, with 13% to 15% occurring only once. The sequenced material came from blood. Receptors originate from a woman in her 30s with Graves' ophthalmopathy.

This clonotype was observed a few times. One end of the junction does not line up with germline, which may come from a read error. V usage is TRBV6-2 or TRBV6-3 and J usage is TRBJ1-2; TRBD1 aligns across 7 bases. Germline lookup yields CDR1 MNHEY and CDR2 SVGEGT. The CDR3 is made up of 13 amino acids. The CDR3 coding sequence is TGTGCCAGCACCGCGACAGGGATCTATGGCTACGCCTTC. Its translation is CASTATGIYGYAF.

A remark on this clonotype: The conserved closing phenylalanine or tryptophan is absent in this CDR3, likely reflecting a read error. The V call is TRBV4-2, the J call TRBJ1-2; a weak D match, TRBD1 (5 bases). V was cut by 8 bases and J by 4 bases, with 11 bases left in between. Germline loops: CDR1 LGHNA, CDR2 YNFKEQ. CDR3 size: 12 residues. The chain's CDR3 is CASFGGGYGYTL. CDR3 in DNA: TGTGCCAGCTTCGGGGGAGGCTATGGCTACACCCTC.

This clonotype has at least ten counts. The rearrangement joins TRBV5-1 to TRBJ2-3; D is perhaps TRBD2 (5 bases). Trimming shortened V by 3 bases and J by 2 bases, and 13 bases separated the two germline ends. The length of the CDR3 is 15 residues. Germline V lookup: CDR1 SGHRS, CDR2 YFSETQ. The CDR3 reads CASSSDSPFTDTQYF. The CDR3 bases are TGCGCCAGCAGCTCGGACTCGCCGTTCACAGATACGCAGTATTTT.

This clonotype occurred a few times. V and J are TRBV2 and TRBJ2-7; 7 nucleotides align to TRBD1. The V gene end was trimmed by 1 base and the J gene end by 1 base; junction bases not matched to a gene: 7. The CDR3 has 16 amino acids. Germline values: CDR1 SNHLY, CDR2 FYNNEI. CDR3 residues: CASSEEVGQLSYEQYF. In nucleotides, the CDR3 is TGTGCCAGCAGTGAAGAGGTGGGACAGCTATCCTACGAGCAGTACTTC.

The CDR3 spells CSARQFGGGYEQYF. The CDR3 DNA reads TGCAGTGCTAGACAATTTGGCGGGGGGTACGAGCAGTACTTC. J is TRBJ2-7 and V is TRBV20-1; 8 nucleotides line up with TRBD2. V lost 2 bases and J lost 4; bases outside the gene matches: 7. The length of the CDR3 is 14 residues. Germline loops: CDR1 DFQATT, CDR2 SNEGSKA (reference sequence).

A few counts support this clonotype. V gene TRBV25-1 combines with J gene TRBJ2-7, with D unresolved. V lost 1 base to trimming and J lost 7 bases, with 17 bases between them. The germline gives CDR1 MGHDK, CDR2 SYGVNS. The CDR3 totals 15 residues. The DNA of the CDR3 is TGTGCCAGCAGTGAATCTCAGCCCCCGGTGGGGGAGCAGTACTTC. Protein: CASSESQPPVGEQYF.

The chain has TRBV2 and TRBJ2-1; a weak D match, TRBD1 (5 bases). The germline CDR1 and CDR2 sequences are SNHLY and FYNNEI. Trimming cost V 2 bases and J 7 bases, with 9 bases left between them. This CDR3 spans 13 amino acids. The CDR3 DNA sequence: TGTGCCAGCAGTGAACAGGGAATGAATGAGCAGTTCTTC. Translation: CASSEQGMNEQFF.

This clonotype was counted ten times or more. V gene TRBV3-1 combines with J gene TRBJ1-2; the D is unclear. Germline V gene data show CDR1 as LGHDT and CDR2 as YNNKEL (reference sequence). Trimming removed 4 bases from V and 4 bases from J, with 16 bases in between. The CDR3 is 15 amino acids. The DNA of the CDR3 is TGTGCCAGCAGCCGGAAGATGGAGGGCGGCTATGGCTACACCTTC. Residues: CASSRKMEGGYGYTF.

This chain uses TRBV14 with TRBJ1-3; D unclear. The CDR3 is 14 amino acids. Looked up from germline, CDR1 is SGHDN and CDR2 is FVKESK. The V and J ends lost 1 base and 7 bases respectively, with 11 bases between them. CDR3 loop: CASSQGWQANTIYF. The CDR3 DNA sequence: TGTGCCAGCAGCCAAGGATGGCAGGCGAACACCATATATTTT.

This clonotype was seen many times. The chain couples TRBV2 to TRBJ2-5; D gene unclear. Germline V gives CDR1 SNHLY, CDR2 FYNNEI. The CDR3 is 11 residues long. The germline V and J ends were trimmed by 6 bases and 4 bases, with 6 bases remaining between them. In DNA form, the CDR3 reads TGTGCCAGCAGCGATAGAGAGACCCAGTACTTC. Amino acids: CASSDRETQYF.

Ten or more counts support this clonotype. The V call is TRBV12-3 or TRBV12-4, the J call TRBJ1-3; D gene ambiguous. V lost 4 bases to trimming and J lost 4 bases, with 5 bases between them. The CDR3 is made up of 12 amino acids. For the CDR3, the DNA is TGTGCCAGCAGTTGGGAGGGAAACACCATATATTTT. Its translation is CASSWEGNTIYF.

The sample holds many counts of this clonotype. The chain joins TRBV7-6 to TRBJ2-7; D not resolved. Between the trimmed V and J ends, which lost 4 bases and 0 bases, there was a span of 10 bases. Germline-derived CDR1 and CDR2 are SGHVS and FNYEAQ. The CDR3 has 14 amino acids. The CDR3 DNA reads as TGTGCCAGCAGCTCAAAGACCGGCTCCTACGAGCAGTACTTC. Translated: CASSSKTGSYEQYF. The full variable domain, with the rest looked up from reference TRBV7-6 and TRBJ2-7, is GAGVSQSPRYKVTKRGQDVALRCDPISGHVSLYWYRQALGQGPEFLTYFNYEAQQDKSGLPNDRFSAERPEGSISTLTIQRTEQRDSAMYRCASSSKTGSYEQYFGPGTRLTVT.

The J gene is TRBJ2-1, the V gene TRBV14, with 9 positions matching TRBD2. Unmatched junction bases numbered 13, after V lost 4 bases and J lost 12 bases. The CDR3 extends over 15 amino acids. Germline V lookup: CDR1 SGHDN, CDR2 FVKESK. The CDR3 sequence: CASSLFKRGVWGQFF. In DNA form, the CDR3 reads TGTGCCAGCAGCCTCTTTAAGCGGGGGGTTTGGGGGCAGTTCTTC.

V usage is TRBV28 and J usage is TRBJ2-1; 8 nucleotides match TRBD2. V lost 5 bases to trimming and J lost 8 bases; unmatched junction nucleotides: 8. Germline V gives CDR1 MDHEN, CDR2 SYDVKM. The CDR3 spans 14 residues. As DNA, the CDR3 is TGTGCCAGCAGTGGCGGGGGGCGAAGGGATGAGCAGTTCTTC. Translating it yields CASSGGGRRDEQFF. Using reference TRBV28 and TRBJ2-1 for the parts outside the CDR3, the full variable domain is DVKVTQSSRYLVKRTGEKVFLECVQDMDHENMFWYRQDPGLGLRLIYFSYDVKMKEKGDIPEGYSVSREKKERFSLILESASTNQTSMYLCASSGGGRRDEQFFGPGTRLTVL.

This clonotype appeared many times. The chain is built from TRBV6-1 and TRBJ2-3; TRBD2 agrees at 15 bases. This CDR3 has 15 residues. Germline trimming cut 4 bases from V and 4 bases from J; bases unmatched to any gene: 0. CDR1 is MNHNS and CDR2 is SASEGT in the germline V gene. In nucleotides, the CDR3 is TGTGCCAGCAGTGGGACTAGCGGGGGGGCAGATACGCAGTATTTT. It specifies CASSGTSGGADTQYF.

This clonotype was observed a handful of times. This chain uses TRBV19 with TRBJ2-5; D may correspond to TRBD1 or TRBD2 (5 bases each). The CDR3 runs to 11 residues. The V gene's germline CDR1 is LNHDA and CDR2 SQIVND (reference sequence). This CDR3 is CATNRRETQYF. The DNA for the CDR3 is TGTGCGACCAACAGGAGGGAGACCCAGTACTTC. Together with reference TRBV19 and TRBJ2-5, the CDR3 gives the full variable domain: DGGITQSPKYLFRKEGQNVTLSCEQNLNHDAMYWYRQDPGQGLRLIYYSQIVNDFQKGDIAEGYSVSREKKESFPLTVTSAQKNPTAFYLCATNRRETQYFGPGTRLLVL.

This clonotype has a count of ten or more. This sequence joins TRBV28 and TRBJ1-1; weak D call: TRBD1 (5 bases). This CDR3 is built from 14 residues. CDR1 and CDR2 from the germline V gene are MDHEN and SYDVKM. The V end lost 5 bases, the J end lost 4 bases, and 14 bases lay between the germline ends. CDR3 nucleotides: TGTGCCAGCAGTACCGACAGAGCTGTCACTGAAGCTTTCTTT. Protein: CASSTDRAVTEAFF.

The table lists this clonotype with a few counts. The rearrangement links TRBV20-1 to TRBJ2-2; D is unresolved. The CDR3 is 14 amino acids. The ends were cut back, 6 bases at V and 0 bases at J, with 11 bases in the middle. Germline V gene sequence: CDR1 DFQATT, CDR2 SNEGSKA (reference sequence). CDR3 bases: TGCAGTGCCATATCTAGAACGAACACCGGGGAGCTGTTTTTT. This translates into CSAISRTNTGELFF.

This clonotype was seen repeatedly, ten times or more. The V call is TRBV7-6, the J call TRBJ2-1; 10 bases are a match to TRBD2. The J segment lost 7 bases and the V segment lost 1 base, leaving 7 bases of the junction unmatched. Germline V gene data show CDR1 as SGHVS and CDR2 as FNYEAQ. The CDR3 extends over 16 amino acids. CDR3: CASSLVSSGGANEQFF. In nucleotides, the CDR3 is TGTGCCAGCAGCTTAGTATCCAGCGGGGGGGCTAATGAGCAGTTCTTC.